A single sample is the source of the 4 T cell receptor beta chains below, sequenced in a study of T cell responses to AZD1222 COVID-19 vaccine. Data came from immunoSEQ multiplex PCR; TCRdb stores just in-frame clones and leaves some out. Of fewer than 150,000 clones listed, about 86% are singletons. The sequences come from peripheral blood, collected on day 0 of AZD1222 vaccination. These receptors originate from an adult in good health.

This sequence joins TRBV7-2 and TRBJ1-5; D ambiguous. V lost 5 bases and J 6 bases, leaving 11 bases between the germline ends. Germline V gene lookup returns CDR1 SGHTA and CDR2 FQGNSA. The CDR3 has 13 residues. In nucleotides, the CDR3 is TGTGCCAGCAGCCCAATCGGAGGTCAGCCCCAGCATTTT. Residues: CASSPIGGQPQHF.

The rearrangement joins TRBV6-2 or TRBV6-3 to TRBJ1-1; D remains ambiguous. This CDR3 has 15 amino acids. Trimming removed 2 bases from V and 3 bases from J, with 13 bases in between. Germline CDR1 is MNHEY and CDR2 is SVGEGT. The CDR3 loop is CASSYGLNRDTEAFF. The CDR3 DNA reads as TGTGCCAGCAGTTACGGTCTCAATAGGGACACTGAAGCTTTCTTT.

This clone was detected a few times. This sequence joins TRBV6-4 and TRBJ1-1; 9 nucleotides agree with TRBD1. Germline V gene data show CDR1 as MRHNA and CDR2 as SNTAGT. Trimming at V came to 2 bases and at J to 4 bases, leaving 11 bases not matched to a gene. The CDR3 has 17 residues. The CDR3 reads CASSDTGGLGPPTEAFF. The CDR3 DNA reads TGTGCCAGCAGTGACACAGGGGGCCTTGGGCCCCCCACTGAAGCTTTCTTT.

A remark on this clone: A junction boundary mismatches the germline segment, possibly from a read error. J is TRBJ1-4 and V is TRBV4-1; 7 positions match TRBD1. The CDR3 is made up of 13 amino acids. CDR1 is MGHRA, CDR2 YSYEKL, per germline. The CDR3 sequence: CASSFRDREERIF. For the CDR3, the DNA is TGCGCCAGCAGCTTCCGGGACAGAGAAGAGAGGATTTTT.